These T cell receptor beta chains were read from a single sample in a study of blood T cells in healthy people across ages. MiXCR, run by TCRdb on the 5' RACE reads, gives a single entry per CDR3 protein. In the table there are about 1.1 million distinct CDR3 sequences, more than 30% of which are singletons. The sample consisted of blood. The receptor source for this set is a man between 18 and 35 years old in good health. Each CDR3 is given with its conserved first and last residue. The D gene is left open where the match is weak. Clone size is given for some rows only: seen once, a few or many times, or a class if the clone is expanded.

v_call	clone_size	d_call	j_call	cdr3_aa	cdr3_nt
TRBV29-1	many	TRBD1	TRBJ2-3	CSVDLPTGLGAVNTQYF	TGCAGCGTTGATCTCCCGACAGGGCTTGGGGCAGTGAATACGCAGTATTTT
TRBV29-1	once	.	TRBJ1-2	CSVGGFLSRKIRGDTF	TGCAGCGTTGGGGGATTCTTGAGTAGGAAGATCCGAGGGGACACCTTC
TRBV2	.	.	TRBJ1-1	CASSFGAAAEAFF	TGTGCCAGCAGTTTTGGGGCGGCGGCTGAAGCTTTCTTT
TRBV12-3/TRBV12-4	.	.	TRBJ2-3	CASSYMRGGDTQYF	TGTGCCAGCAGTTATATGCGGGGCGGAGATACGCAGTATTTT
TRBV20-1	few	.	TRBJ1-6	CSARRQASSYNSPLHF	TGCAGTGCCAGAAGACAGGCGAGCTCCTATAATTCACCCCTCCACTTT
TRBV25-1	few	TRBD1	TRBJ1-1	CASGLTGGAEAFF	TGTGCCAGCGGCTTGACAGGGGGAGCCGAAGCTTTCTTT
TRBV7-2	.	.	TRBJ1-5	CASSYKTGIGNQPQHF	TGTGCCAGCAGCTATAAAACAGGGATCGGTAATCAGCCCCAGCATTTT
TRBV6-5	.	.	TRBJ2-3	CASSSPGGGLTDTQYF	TGTGCCAGCAGCTCCCCCGGCGGGGGCCTCACAGATACGCAGTATTTT
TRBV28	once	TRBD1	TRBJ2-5	CASTKGQGYRNEQYF	TGTGCCAGCACCAAGGGACAGGGATACAGGAATGAGCAGTACTTC
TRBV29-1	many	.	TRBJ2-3	CSVEVPGLTDTQYF	TGCAGCGTTGAGGTTCCGGGGTTAACAGATACGCAGTATTTT
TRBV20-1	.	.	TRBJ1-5	CNARTAKHSNQPQHF	TGCAATGCTCGGACAGCCAAACATAGCAATCAGCCCCAGCATTTT
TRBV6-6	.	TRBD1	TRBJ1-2	CASSYGTGSCGYTF	TGTGCCAGCAGTTACGGGACAGGGAGTTGCGGCTACACCTTC
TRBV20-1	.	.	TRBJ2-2	CSATGTNTGELFF	TGCAGTGCTACCGGGACTAACACCGGGGAGCTGTTTTTT
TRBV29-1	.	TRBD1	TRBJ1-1	CSVEDRRAFF	TGCAGCGTTGAGGACAGGAGGGCTTTCTTT
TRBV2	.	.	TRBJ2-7	CASSQDREITYEQYF	TGTGCCAGCAGTCAGGACCGAGAAATTACCTACGAGCAGTACTTC
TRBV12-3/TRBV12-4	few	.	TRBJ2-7	CASGLGRAYEQYF	TGTGCCTCGGGTCTTGGCAGAGCCTACGAGCAGTACTTC
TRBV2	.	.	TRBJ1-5	CASSEERVQPQHF	TGTGCCAGCAGTGAAGAACGGGTACAGCCCCAGCATTTT
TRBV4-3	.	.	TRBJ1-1	CASRRDIVNTEAFF	TGCGCCAGCAGGAGGGACATAGTGAACACTGAAGCTTTCTTT
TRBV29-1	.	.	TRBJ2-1	CSVERRDQETQFF	TGCAGCGTTGAACGCAGGGACCAAGAGACCCAGTTCTTC
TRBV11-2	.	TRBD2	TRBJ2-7	CASSFPGLSYYEQYF	TGTGCCAGCAGCTTTCCGGGACTATCTTACTACGAGCAGTACTTC
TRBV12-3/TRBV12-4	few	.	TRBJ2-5	CASSLDYPETQYF	TGTGCCAGCAGTTTGGACTACCCGGAGACCCAGTACTTC
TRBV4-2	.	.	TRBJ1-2	CASSQVWIKGGDNYGYTF	TGTGCCAGCAGCCAAGTTTGGATCAAGGGAGGGGATAACTATGGCTACACCTTC
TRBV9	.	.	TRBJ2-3	CASSQDGGSTDTQYF	TGTGCCAGCAGCCAGGATGGGGGGAGCACAGATACGCAGTATTTT
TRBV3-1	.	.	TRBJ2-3	CASSHPGRAAGDTQYF	TGTGCCAGCAGCCATCCCGGACGAGCGGCGGGGGATACGCAGTATTTT
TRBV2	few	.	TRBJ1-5	CASSFSWDQPQHF	TGTGCCAGCAGCTTCTCCTGGGATCAGCCCCAGCATTTT
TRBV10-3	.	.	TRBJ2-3	CAISEGQSDTQYF	TGTGCCATCAGTGAGGGGCAGTCAGATACGCAGTATTTT
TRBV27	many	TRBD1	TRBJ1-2	CASSPRTGGYGYTF	TGTGCCAGCAGTCCAAGGACAGGGGGATATGGCTACACCTTC
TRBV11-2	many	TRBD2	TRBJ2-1	CASSLAMNVATSAGYEQFF	TGTGCCAGCAGCTTAGCGATGAACGTTGCGACTAGCGCAGGGTATGAGCAGTTCTTC
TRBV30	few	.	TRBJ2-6	CAWSLLAGANVLTF	TGTGCCTGGAGCCTTCTTGCTGGGGCCAACGTCCTGACTTTC
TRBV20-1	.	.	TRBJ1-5	CSADSPGTGNQPQHF	TGCAGTGCTGATTCCCCCGGGACGGGCAATCAGCCCCAGCATTTT
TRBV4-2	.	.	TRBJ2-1	CASSQDGYGRGQFF	TGTGCCAGCAGCCAAGATGGTTATGGCCGAGGGCAGTTCTTC
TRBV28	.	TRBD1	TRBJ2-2	CASSSRDRGQWTGELFF	TGTGCCAGCAGTTCCAGGGACAGGGGGCAATGGACCGGGGAGCTGTTTTTT
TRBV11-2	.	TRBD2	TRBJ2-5	CASSLGLAGSWETQYF	TGTGCCAGCAGCTTAGGCCTAGCGGGCTCATGGGAGACCCAGTACTTC
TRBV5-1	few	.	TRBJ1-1	CASSLWGQYPNGNTEAFF	TGCGCCAGCAGCTTGTGGGGCCAATACCCCAACGGGAACACTGAAGCTTTCTTT
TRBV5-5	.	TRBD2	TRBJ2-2	CAGSLTSGAANTGELFF	TGTGCCGGCAGCTTAACTAGCGGGGCCGCGAACACCGGGGAGCTGTTTTTT
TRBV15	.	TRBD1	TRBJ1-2	CATSGSGQAVNYGYTF	TGTGCCACCAGCGGGTCGGGACAGGCCGTTAACTATGGCTACACCTTC
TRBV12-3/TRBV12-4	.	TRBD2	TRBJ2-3	CASSSGSREEYF	TGTGCCAGCAGTTCTGGATCCCGGGAGGAGTATTTT
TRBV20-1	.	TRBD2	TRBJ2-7	CSARDSGGLYEQYF	TGCAGTGCTAGGGATAGCGGGGGTTTGTACGAGCAGTACTTC
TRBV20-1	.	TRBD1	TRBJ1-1	CSAYTGGGSEAFF	TGCAGTGCTTACACAGGGGGCGGTTCTGAAGCTTTCTTT
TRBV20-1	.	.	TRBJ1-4	CSARDDGGWPEKLFF	TGCAGTGCTAGAGATGATGGAGGGTGGCCTGAAAAACTGTTTTTT
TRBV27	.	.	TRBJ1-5	CASSLWGGYQPQHF	TGTGCCAGCAGTTTATGGGGGGGGTATCAGCCCCAGCATTTT
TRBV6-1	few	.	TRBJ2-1	CASTSDLTPRNEQFF	TGTGCCAGCACCAGCGACCTTACTCCTCGCAATGAGCAGTTCTTC
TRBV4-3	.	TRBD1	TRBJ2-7	CASSQVGQVYNEQYF	TGCGCCAGCAGCCAAGTGGGACAGGTCTACAATGAGCAGTACTTC
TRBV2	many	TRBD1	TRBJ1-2	CASRETGGNYGYTF	TGTGCCAGCAGAGAGACAGGGGGGAATTATGGCTACACCTTC
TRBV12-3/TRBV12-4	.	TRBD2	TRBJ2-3	CASSFAGGRTDTQYF	TGTGCCAGCAGTTTTGCGGGGGGGCGAACAGATACGCAGTATTTT
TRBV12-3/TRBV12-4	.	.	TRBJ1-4	CASSFSGRREKLFF	TGTGCCAGCAGTTTCAGCGGGAGACGCGAAAAACTGTTTTTT
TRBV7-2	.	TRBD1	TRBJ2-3	CAGSLDRGNTQYF	TGTGCCGGCAGCTTAGACAGGGGGAATACGCAGTATTTT
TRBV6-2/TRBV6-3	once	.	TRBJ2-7	CASSYARGHTYEQYF	TGTGCCAGCAGCTACGCCAGGGGTCATACCTACGAGCAGTACTTC
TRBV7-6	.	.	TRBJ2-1	CASSLTPVGGGVSYNEQFF	TGTGCCAGCAGCCTTACCCCCGTTGGCGGAGGGGTCTCCTACAATGAGCAGTTCTTC
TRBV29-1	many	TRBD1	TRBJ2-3	CSVEGVGTGVESTDTQYF	TGCAGCGTTGAAGGCGTCGGCACAGGGGTGGAGTCCACAGATACGCAGTATTTT
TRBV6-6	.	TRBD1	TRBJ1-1	CASSYDGQGNTEAFF	TGTGCCAGCAGTTACGACGGACAGGGGAACACTGAAGCTTTCTTT
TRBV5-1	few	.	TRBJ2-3	CASSLRGESTDTQYF	TGCGCCAGCAGCTTACGCGGGGAGAGCACAGATACGCAGTATTTT
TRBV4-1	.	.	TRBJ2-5	CASSPIRGAGETQYF	TGCGCCAGCAGCCCTATCCGGGGGGCTGGGGAGACCCAGTACTTC